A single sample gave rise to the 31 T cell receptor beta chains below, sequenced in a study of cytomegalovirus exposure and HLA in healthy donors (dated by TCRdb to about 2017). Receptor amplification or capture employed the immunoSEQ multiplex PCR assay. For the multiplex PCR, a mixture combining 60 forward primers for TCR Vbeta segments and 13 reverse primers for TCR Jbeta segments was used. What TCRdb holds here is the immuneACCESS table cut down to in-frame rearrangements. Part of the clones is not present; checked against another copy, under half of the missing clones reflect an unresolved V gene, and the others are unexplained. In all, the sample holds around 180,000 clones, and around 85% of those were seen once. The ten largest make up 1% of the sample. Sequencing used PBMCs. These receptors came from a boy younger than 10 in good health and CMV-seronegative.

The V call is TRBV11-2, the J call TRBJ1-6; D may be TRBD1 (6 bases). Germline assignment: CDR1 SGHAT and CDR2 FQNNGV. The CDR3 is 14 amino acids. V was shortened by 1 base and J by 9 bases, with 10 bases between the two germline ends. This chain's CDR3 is CASSLAGESSPLHF. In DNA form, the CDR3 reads TGTGCCAGCAGCTTAGCAGGGGAGAGTTCACCCCTCCACTTT.

For the CDR3, the DNA is TGTGCCAGCAGTGGCGGCACAGATACGCAGTATTTT. Translation gives CASSGGTDTQYF. This sequence joins TRBV6-1 and TRBJ2-3; D unclear. The germline V gene has CDR1 MNHNS and CDR2 SASEGT. The CDR3 totals 12 residues. Trimming removed 4 bases from V and 1 base from J, with 3 bases in between.

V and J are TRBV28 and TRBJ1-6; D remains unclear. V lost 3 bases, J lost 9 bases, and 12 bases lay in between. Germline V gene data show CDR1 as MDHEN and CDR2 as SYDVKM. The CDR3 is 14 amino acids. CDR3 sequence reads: CASSLAGSGSPLHF. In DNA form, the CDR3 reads TGTGCCAGCAGTTTGGCCGGGTCGGGTTCACCCCTCCACTTT.

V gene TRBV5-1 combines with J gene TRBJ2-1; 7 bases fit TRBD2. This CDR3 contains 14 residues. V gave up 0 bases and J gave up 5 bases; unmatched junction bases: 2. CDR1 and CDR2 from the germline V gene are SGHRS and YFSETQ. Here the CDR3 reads CASSLGLADNEQFF. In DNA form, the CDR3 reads TGCGCCAGCAGCTTGGGGCTAGCGGACAATGAGCAGTTCTTC.

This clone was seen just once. CDR3 sequence reads: CASSLGTSLHEQFF. In DNA, the CDR3 is TGTGCCAGCAGCTTAGGGACTTCACTCCATGAGCAGTTCTTC. V usage is TRBV5-6 and J usage is TRBJ2-1; perhaps TRBD2 as D (6 bases). Looked up from germline, CDR1 is SGHDT and CDR2 is YYEEEE. There are 14 residues in the CDR3. Trimming removed 2 bases from V and 8 bases from J, with 14 bases in between. The variable domain in full, with the rest retrieved from reference TRBV5-6 and TRBJ2-1, is DAGVTQSPTHLIKTRGQQVTLRCSPKSGHDTVSWYQQALGQGPQFIFQYYEEEERQRGNFPDRFSGHQFPNYSSELNVNALLLGDSALYLCASSLGTSLHEQFFGPGTRLTVL.

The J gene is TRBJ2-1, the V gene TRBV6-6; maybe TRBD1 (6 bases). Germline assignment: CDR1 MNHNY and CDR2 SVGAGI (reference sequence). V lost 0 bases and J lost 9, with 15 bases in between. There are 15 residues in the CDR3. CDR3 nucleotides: TGTGCCAGCAGTTACTCGTTAACAGGGCAGGGTGAGCAGTTCTTC. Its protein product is CASSYSLTGQGEQFF.

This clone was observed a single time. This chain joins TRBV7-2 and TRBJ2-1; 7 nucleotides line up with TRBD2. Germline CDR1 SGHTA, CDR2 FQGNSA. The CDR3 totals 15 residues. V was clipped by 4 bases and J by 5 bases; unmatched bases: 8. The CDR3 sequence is CASSSNRLADNEQFF. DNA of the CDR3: TGTGCCAGCAGCTCTAATCGGCTAGCGGACAATGAGCAGTTCTTC.

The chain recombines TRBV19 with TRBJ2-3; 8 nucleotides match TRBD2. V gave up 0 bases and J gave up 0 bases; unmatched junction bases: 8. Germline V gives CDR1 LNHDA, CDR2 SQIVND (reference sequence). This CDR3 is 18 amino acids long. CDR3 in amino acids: CASSIDKMSGGSTDTQYF. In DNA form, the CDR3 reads TGTGCCAGTAGTATAGATAAGATGAGCGGGGGAAGCACAGATACGCAGTATTTT.

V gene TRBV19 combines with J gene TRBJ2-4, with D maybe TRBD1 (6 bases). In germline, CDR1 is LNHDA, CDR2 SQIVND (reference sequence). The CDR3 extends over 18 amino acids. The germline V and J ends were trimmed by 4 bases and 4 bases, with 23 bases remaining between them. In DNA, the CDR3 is TGTGCCAGTAGTAATCTAATCGGGTGGGACAACCAGAAAAACATTCAGTACTTC. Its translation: CASSNLIGWDNQKNIQYF. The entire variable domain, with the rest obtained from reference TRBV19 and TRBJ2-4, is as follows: DGGITQSPKYLFRKEGQNVTLSCEQNLNHDAMYWYRQDPGQGLRLIYYSQIVNDFQKGDIAEGYSVSREKKESFPLTVTSAQKNPTAFYLCASSNLIGWDNQKNIQYFGAGTRLSVL.

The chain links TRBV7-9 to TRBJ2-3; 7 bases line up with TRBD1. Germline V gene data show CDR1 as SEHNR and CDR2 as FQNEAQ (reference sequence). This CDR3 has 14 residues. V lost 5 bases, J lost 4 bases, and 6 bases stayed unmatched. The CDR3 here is CASSTGQYADTQYF. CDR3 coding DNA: TGTGCCAGCAGCACGGGACAGTATGCAGATACGCAGTATTTT.

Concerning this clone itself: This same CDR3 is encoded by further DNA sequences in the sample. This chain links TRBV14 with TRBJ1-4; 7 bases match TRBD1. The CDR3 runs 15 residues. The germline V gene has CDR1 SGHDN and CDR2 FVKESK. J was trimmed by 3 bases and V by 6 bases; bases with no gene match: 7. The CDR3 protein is CASSPPGQPNEKLFF. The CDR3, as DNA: TGTGCCAGCAGTCCCCCGGGACAGCCTAATGAAAAACTGTTTTTT.

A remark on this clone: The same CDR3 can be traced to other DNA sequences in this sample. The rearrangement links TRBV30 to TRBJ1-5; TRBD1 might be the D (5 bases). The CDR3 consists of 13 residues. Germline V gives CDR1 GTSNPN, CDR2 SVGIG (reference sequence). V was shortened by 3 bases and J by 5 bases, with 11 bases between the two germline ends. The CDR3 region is CAWSGGRDQPQHF. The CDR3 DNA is TGTGCCTGGAGCGGGGGGAGAGATCAGCCCCAGCATTTT.

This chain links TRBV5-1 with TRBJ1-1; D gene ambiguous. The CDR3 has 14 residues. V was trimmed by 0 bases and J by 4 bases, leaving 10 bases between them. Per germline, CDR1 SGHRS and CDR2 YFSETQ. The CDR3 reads CASSLEGGITEAFF. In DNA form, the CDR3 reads TGCGCCAGCAGCTTGGAAGGAGGGATCACTGAAGCTTTCTTT.

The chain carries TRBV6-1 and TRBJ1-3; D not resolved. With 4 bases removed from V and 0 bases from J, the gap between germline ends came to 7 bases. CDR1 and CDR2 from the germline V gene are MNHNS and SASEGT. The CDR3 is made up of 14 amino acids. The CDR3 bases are TGTGCCAGCAGTGGAACAGTCTCTGGAAACACCATATATTTT. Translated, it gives CASSGTVSGNTIYF.

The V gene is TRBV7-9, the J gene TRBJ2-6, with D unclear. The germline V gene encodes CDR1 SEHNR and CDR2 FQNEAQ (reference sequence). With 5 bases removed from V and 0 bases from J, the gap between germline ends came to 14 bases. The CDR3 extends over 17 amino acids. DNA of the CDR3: TGTGCCAGCAGCCCCCGTGGCGGTTACTCTGGGGCCAACGTCCTGACTTTC. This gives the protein CASSPRGGYSGANVLTF.

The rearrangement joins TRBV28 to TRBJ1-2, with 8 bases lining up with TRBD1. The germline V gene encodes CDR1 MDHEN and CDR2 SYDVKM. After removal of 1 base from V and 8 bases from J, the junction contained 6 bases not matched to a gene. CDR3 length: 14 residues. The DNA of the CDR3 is TGTGCCAGCAGTTTATACGGACAGGGTTGCGGCTACACCTTC. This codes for CASSLYGQGCGYTF.

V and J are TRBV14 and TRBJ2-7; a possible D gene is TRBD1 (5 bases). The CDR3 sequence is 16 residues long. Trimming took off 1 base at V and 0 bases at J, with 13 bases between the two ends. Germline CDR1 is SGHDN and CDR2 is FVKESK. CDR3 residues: CASSQGAKTDSYEQYF. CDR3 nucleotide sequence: TGTGCCAGCAGCCAAGGGGCCAAGACAGACTCCTACGAGCAGTACTTC.

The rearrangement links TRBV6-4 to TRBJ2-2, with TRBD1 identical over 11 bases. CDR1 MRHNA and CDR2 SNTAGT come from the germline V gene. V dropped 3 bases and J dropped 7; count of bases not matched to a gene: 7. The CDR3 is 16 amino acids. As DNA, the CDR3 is TGTGCCAGCAGTGAAGCCGGGACAGGGGGTCTCGGGGAGCTGTTTTTT. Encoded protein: CASSEAGTGGLGELFF.

DNA for the CDR3: TGTGCCACCAGCGTCAACAGGGAAGATACGCAGTATTTT. Protein product: CATSVNREDTQYF. This rearrangement joins TRBV15 to TRBJ2-3, with D possibly being TRBD1 (6 bases). The germline V and J ends were trimmed by 5 bases and 5 bases, with 11 bases remaining between them. Germline CDR1 and CDR2: LNHNV and YYDKDF (reference sequence). This CDR3 spans 13 amino acids.

This chain's CDR3 is CSVPPEDGLQETQYF. Written as DNA, the CDR3 is TGCAGCGTCCCCCCCGAAGATGGGCTCCAAGAGACCCAGTACTTC. The chain recombines TRBV29-1 with TRBJ2-5, with D unresolved. Germline CDR1 reads SQVTM; CDR2 reads ANQGSEA. Trimming stripped 6 bases from V and 1 base from J, with 18 bases between. This CDR3 is 15 amino acids long.

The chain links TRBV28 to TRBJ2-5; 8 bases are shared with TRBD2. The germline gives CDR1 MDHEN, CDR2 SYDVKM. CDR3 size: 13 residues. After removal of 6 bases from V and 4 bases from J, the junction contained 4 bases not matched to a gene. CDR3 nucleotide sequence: TGTGCCAGCAGCCTTGCGGGGGGAGAGACCCAGTACTTC. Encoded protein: CASSLAGGETQYF.

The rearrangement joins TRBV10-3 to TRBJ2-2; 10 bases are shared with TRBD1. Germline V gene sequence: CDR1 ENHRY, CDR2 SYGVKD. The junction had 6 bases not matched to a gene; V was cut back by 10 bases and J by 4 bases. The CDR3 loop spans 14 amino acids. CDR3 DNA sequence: TGTGCCACCGGGACAGGGGATTCCACCGGGGAGCTGTTTTTT. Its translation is CATGTGDSTGELFF.

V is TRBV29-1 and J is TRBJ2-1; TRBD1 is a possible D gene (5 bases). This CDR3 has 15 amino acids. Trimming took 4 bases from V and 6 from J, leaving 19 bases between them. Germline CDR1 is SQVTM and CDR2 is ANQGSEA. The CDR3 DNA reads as TGCAGCGTTGTCGCGCTGGAAGGGGTAGGCAATGAGCAGTTCTTC. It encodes CSVVALEGVGNEQFF.

CDR3 in DNA: TGTGCCAGCACCCCCGGGGGTAGCGGGGAGACCCAGTACTTC. Amino acid sequence: CASTPGGSGETQYF. The chain couples TRBV21-1 to TRBJ2-5; TRBD2 reflects the table's D call only, with no check against the DNA. TRBV21-1 is deemed a pseudogene. The CDR3 covers 14 residues.

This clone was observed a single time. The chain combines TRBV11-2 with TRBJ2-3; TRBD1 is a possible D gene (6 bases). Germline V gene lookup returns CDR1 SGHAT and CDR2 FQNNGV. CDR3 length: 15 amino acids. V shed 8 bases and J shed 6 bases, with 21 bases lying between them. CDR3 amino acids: CASRNLLGARDTQYF. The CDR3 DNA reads TGTGCCAGCCGAAACCTTCTGGGGGCAAGGGATACGCAGTATTTT.

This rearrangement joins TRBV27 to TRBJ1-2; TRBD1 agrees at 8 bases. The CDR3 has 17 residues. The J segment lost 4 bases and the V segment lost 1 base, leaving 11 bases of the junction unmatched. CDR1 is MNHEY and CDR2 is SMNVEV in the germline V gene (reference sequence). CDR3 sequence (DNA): TGTGCCAGCAGTTTATTCCCCAGGACAGGGCCCTCCTATGGCTACACCTTC. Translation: CASSLFPRTGPSYGYTF.

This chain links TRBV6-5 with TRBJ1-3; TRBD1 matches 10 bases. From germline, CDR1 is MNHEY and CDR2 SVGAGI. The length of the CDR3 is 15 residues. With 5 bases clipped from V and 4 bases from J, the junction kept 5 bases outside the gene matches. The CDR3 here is CASSRRDRGGNTIYF. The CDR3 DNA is TGTGCCAGCAGTAGAAGGGACAGGGGAGGAAACACCATATATTTT.

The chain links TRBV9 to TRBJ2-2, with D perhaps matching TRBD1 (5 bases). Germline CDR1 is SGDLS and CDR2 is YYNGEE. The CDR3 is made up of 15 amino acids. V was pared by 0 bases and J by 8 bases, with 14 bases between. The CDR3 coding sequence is TGTGCCAGCAGCGTAGAAGGGGTCCCAACGGGGGAGCTGTTTTTT. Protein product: CASSVEGVPTGELFF. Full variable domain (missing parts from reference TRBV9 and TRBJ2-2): DSGVTQTPKHLITATGQRVTLRCSPRSGDLSVYWYQQSLDQGLQFLIQYYNGEERAKGNILERFSAQQFPDLHSELNLSSLELGDSALYFCASSVEGVPTGELFFGEGSRLTVL.

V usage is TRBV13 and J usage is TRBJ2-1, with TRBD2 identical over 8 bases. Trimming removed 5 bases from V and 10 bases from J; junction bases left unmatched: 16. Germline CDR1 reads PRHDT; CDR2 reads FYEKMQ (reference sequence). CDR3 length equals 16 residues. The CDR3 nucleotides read TGTGCCAGCAGCCCCCTGATTAGCGGGGCCCCACGAGAGCAGTTCTTC. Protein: CASSPLISGAPREQFF.

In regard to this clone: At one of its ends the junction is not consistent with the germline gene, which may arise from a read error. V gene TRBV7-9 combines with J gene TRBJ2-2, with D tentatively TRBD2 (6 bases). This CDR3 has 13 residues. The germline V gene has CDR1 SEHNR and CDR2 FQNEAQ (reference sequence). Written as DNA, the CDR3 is TGTTCCAGCAGCATCCGGGGGTCCGGGGAGCTGTTTTTT. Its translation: CSSSIRGSGELFF.

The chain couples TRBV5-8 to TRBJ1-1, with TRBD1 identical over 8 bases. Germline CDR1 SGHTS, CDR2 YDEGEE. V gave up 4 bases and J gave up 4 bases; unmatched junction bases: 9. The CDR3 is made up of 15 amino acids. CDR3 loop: CASSPRQGRTTEAFF. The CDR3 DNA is TGTGCCAGCAGCCCCCGACAGGGGAGGACCACTGAAGCTTTCTTT. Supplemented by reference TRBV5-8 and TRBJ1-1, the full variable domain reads EAGVTQSPTHLIKTRGQQATLRCSPISGHTSVYWYQQALGLGLQFLLWYDEGEERNRGNFPPRFSGRQFPNYSSELNVNALELEDSALYLCASSPRQGRTTEAFFGQGTRLTVV.